This TCR beta chain is drawn from a study of blood T cell repertoires in COVID-19. Some clones are missing from TCRdb's copy, which holds only in-frame ones; the method was immunoSEQ multiplex PCR. Counted here are 200,000 to 250,000 clones, about 86% occurring once; the ten biggest clones make up around 4%. The CDR3 loop spans 14 amino acids. The germline V gene encodes CDR1 SGHRS and CDR2 YFSETQ. V was shortened by 1 base and J by 3 bases, with 11 bases between the two germline ends. The receptor was isolated from a woman aged 25-40 years who had been exposed to COVID-19. The chain is built from TRBV5-1 and TRBJ2-7, with D possibly being TRBD2 (5 bases). The sample consisted of PBMCs or T cells enriched from blood (not recorded which). The CDR3 region has the DNA TGCGCCAGCAGCTTGCGGACCGGGGTCTACGAGCAGTACTTC. Protein: CASSLRTGVYEQYF.